This T cell receptor (beta chain) was identified during a study of blood T cells in healthy people across ages. With respect to this clonotype: Its target is not known.

V lost 3 bases, J lost 1 base, and 9 bases lay in between. CDR3 length equals 14 residues. CDR1 and CDR2 (germline): SGHTA, FQGTGA. Study-wide results and caveats: Comparison with aged donors showed that long-lived donors had more naive CD4+ cells and higher diversity.

A sample-barcoded 5' primer and a J-beta primer mix were used in a second PCR of roughly 7 to 11 cycles. Each CDR3 protein gets one entry after TCRdb re-called the 5' RACE reads with MiXCR. The sample consists of over 600,000 distinct CDR3 sequences, about 47% of them appearing once. This sequence joins TRBV7-3 and TRBJ1-1; D may be TRBD1 (6 bases). This clonotype originated in a man older than 75 in good health. Sequencing input: blood. As DNA, the CDR3 is TGTGCCAGCAGCTTTCAGGGGACGAACACTGAAGCTTTCTTT. As protein: CASSFQGTNTEAFF.